This T cell receptor (beta chain) was identified during a study of regulatory T cells in long-lasting Graves disease. HTBI primers from iRepertoire and Arm-PCR of CDR3 regions yielded the TCR beta libraries. TCRdb redid the calling of the multiplex PCR reads with MiXCR, one entry per CDR3 protein. Of 400,000 to 500,000 distinct CDR3 sequences in the sample, around 23% were seen once. The CDR3 runs to 19 residues. V lost 0 bases and J lost 2, with 23 bases in between. CDR1 is DFQATT, CDR2 SNEGSKA, per germline (reference sequence). This clonotype has a handful of counts. Time point: persistent/refractory GD, antithyroid drugs over 5 years with positive TRAb. Construction of the TCR library relied on RNA isolated from PBMCs.

V is TRBV20-1 and J is TRBJ1-5; D gene ambiguous. This TCR was recovered from a female donor with Graves disease. The sequences come from peripheral blood mononuclear cells (PBMCs), collected when the disease was refractory, from a patient treated with antithyroid drugs. CDR3 nucleotides: TGCAGTGCTAGAGATTTCTCAAGCGGCTTACTAAGGGGCAATCAGCCCCAGCATTTT. This sequence encodes CSARDFSSGLLRGNQPQHF.